These 8 T cell receptor beta chains were sequenced from one sample in a study of memory CD4+ T cells and cytomegalovirus serostatus (dated by TCRdb to about 2019). The library was generated by the immunoSEQ multiplex PCR assay. In its TCRdb copy, this immuneACCESS table keeps in-frame sequences only and misses some clones. Where compared with another copy, unresolved V genes explain less than half of these, and the others have no known cause. The sample has around 25,000 clones on record, 70% to 80% of them singletons. The ten largest make up roughly 1.1% of the sample. A FACSAria II was used to sort memory CD4+ T cells, defined as single viable CD3+CD4+CD8-CD45RO+ cells. The sequenced sample consisted of memory CD4+ T cells from blood. These receptors came from an adult in good health and CMV-seronegative.

The V call is TRBV7-8, the J call TRBJ1-1; tentatively, D is TRBD1 (6 bases). Germline V gene sequence: CDR1 SGHVS, CDR2 FQNEAQ. This CDR3 has 16 residues. The germline V and J ends were trimmed by 5 bases and 1 base, with 17 bases remaining between them. The CDR3 is CASSALARGPNTEAFF. DNA of the CDR3: TGTGCCAGCAGCGCATTGGCACGGGGGCCGAACACTGAAGCTTTCTTT. The whole variable domain, remainder taken from reference TRBV7-8 and TRBJ1-1, is GAGVSQSPRYKVAKRGQDVALRCDPISGHVSLFWYQQALGQGPEFLTYFQNEAQLDKSGLPSDRFFAERPEGSVSTLKIQRTQQEDSAVYLCASSALARGPNTEAFFGQGTRLTVV.

V and J are TRBV15 and TRBJ1-4; no definite D call. Trimming removed 0 bases from V and 5 bases from J, with 7 bases in between. This CDR3 is 14 amino acids long. CDR1 LNHNV and CDR2 YYDKDF come from the germline V gene (reference sequence). CDR3 protein: CATSRDLGNEKLFF. The DNA for the CDR3 is TGTGCCACCAGCAGAGATTTAGGGAATGAAAAACTGTTTTTT.

This clone was seen a single time. The rearrangement joins TRBV19 to TRBJ2-3, with D perhaps TRBD1 or TRBD2 (6 bases each). CDR1 and CDR2 (germline): LNHDA, SQIVND (reference sequence). The germline V and J ends were trimmed by 7 bases and 6 bases, with 20 bases remaining between them. This CDR3 is 15 amino acids long. CDR3 in amino acids: CASKDPGTGGDTQYF. As DNA, the CDR3 is TGTGCCAGTAAGGACCCCGGGACCGGGGGCGATACGCAGTATTTT.

The rearrangement joins TRBV5-1 to TRBJ2-1, with 9 bases matching TRBD1. The CDR3 runs 14 residues. The germline gives CDR1 SGHRS, CDR2 YFSETQ. Unmatched junction bases numbered 5, after V lost 0 bases and J lost 10 bases. CDR3 coding DNA: TGCGCCAGCAGCTTGGCAGGACAGGGGAGAGAGCAGTTCTTC. Its translation is CASSLAGQGREQFF.

The gene calls are TRBV6-1 and TRBJ2-2; D not certain. Trimming took 7 bases from V and 7 from J, leaving 10 bases between them. The CDR3 is made up of 12 amino acids. The V gene's germline CDR1 is MNHNS and CDR2 SASEGT. CDR3 in DNA: TGTGCCAGCACCCAGCTGTACGGGGAGCTGTTTTTT. As protein: CASTQLYGELFF.

The V and J genes are TRBV5-1 and TRBJ2-7; 7 nucleotides line up with TRBD1. After removal of 4 bases from V and 0 bases from J, the junction contained 10 bases not matched to a gene. The CDR3 contains 16 residues. The germline V gene has CDR1 SGHRS and CDR2 YFSETQ. CDR3 in DNA: TGCGCCAGCAGCCCAACCACAGGGGCGAGCTCCTACGAGCAGTACTTC. Residues: CASSPTTGASSYEQYF. The full variable domain, in which reference TRBV5-1 and TRBJ2-7 provide the parts outside the CDR3, is KAGVTQTPRYLIKTRGQQVTLSCSPISGHRSVSWYQQTPGQGLQFLFEYFSETQRNKGNFPGRFSGRQFSNSRSEMNVSTLELGDSALYLCASSPTTGASSYEQYFGPGTRLTVT.

The chain links TRBV5-1 to TRBJ2-7, with TRBD1 matching 7 bases. V shed 0 bases, J shed 13 bases, and the junction held 10 bases outside the gene matches. This CDR3 is 13 amino acids long. Germline CDR1 is SGHRS and CDR2 is YFSETQ. DNA of the CDR3: TGCGCCAGCAGCTTGGCCGAGGGAGACAGGGAATACTTC. It translates to CASSLAEGDREYF.

V gene TRBV6-1 combines with J gene TRBJ1-5, with 12 bases that match TRBD1. J gave up 0 bases and V 4 bases, and 7 bases lay outside the gene matches. The CDR3 is 18 residues long. Germline CDR1 and CDR2: MNHNS and SASEGT. The CDR3 DNA reads TGTGCCAGCAGTGGTGGGACAGGGGGCTCGGTTAGCAATCAGCCCCAGCATTTT. It codes for CASSGGTGGSVSNQPQHF.